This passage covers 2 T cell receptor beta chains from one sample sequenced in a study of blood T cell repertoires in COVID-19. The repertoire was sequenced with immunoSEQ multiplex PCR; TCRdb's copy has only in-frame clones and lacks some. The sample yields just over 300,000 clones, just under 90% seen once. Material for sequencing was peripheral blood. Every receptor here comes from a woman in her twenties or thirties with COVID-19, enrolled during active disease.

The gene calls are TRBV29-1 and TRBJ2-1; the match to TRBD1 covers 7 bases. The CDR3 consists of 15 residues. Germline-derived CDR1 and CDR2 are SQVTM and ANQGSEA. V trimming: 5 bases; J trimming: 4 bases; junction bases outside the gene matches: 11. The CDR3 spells CSVLAGQVIYNEQFF. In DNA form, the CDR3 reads TGCAGCGTTCTGGCTGGACAGGTAATTTACAATGAGCAGTTCTTC.

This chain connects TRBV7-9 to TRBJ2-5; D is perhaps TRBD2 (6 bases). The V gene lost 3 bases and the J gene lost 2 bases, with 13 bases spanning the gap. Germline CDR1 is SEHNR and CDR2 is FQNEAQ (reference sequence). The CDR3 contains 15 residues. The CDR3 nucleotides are TGTGCCAGCAGCTTGGGCGGAGGGAGTCAAGAGACCCAGTACTTC. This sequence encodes CASSLGGGSQETQYF.